Listed below are T cell receptor beta chains from one sample, sequenced in a study of metastatic and nonmetastatic thyroid tumors. Using MiXCR, TCRdb re-called clones from the PCR reads. The sample includes under 20,000 clones, about 30% of them seen just once. The source material was adjacent normal tissue. The source is a female donor with papillary thyroid cancer or a benign thyroid nodule (not recorded which). Some clones in this sample may be carry-over from other donors' samples. The CDR3 runs from the conserved cysteine through the conserved F or W. Fields, in order: CDR3 DNA, CDR3 protein, V gene, J gene, clone size, D gene. The D gene is left open where the match is weak. Clone sizes are given selectively: once, few, many, or a class where the clone is expanded.

CDR3 DNA: TGTGCCAGCAGTTTATTAGCCCAGTGGTCGAGCTCCTACAATGAGCAGTTCTTC
CDR3 protein: CASSLLAQWSSSYNEQFF
V gene: TRBV12-3/TRBV12-4
J gene: TRBJ2-1
clone size: few
D gene: -

CDR3 DNA: TGTGCCTCCCGTGGAGACTCACCCCTCCACTTT
CDR3 protein: CASRGDSPLHF
V gene: TRBV19
J gene: TRBJ1-6
clone size: few
D gene: -

CDR3 DNA: TGTGCCAGCAGTAAGGGGGTGGTTAATGAGCAGTTCTTC
CDR3 protein: CASSKGVVNEQFF
V gene: TRBV6-1
J gene: TRBJ2-1
clone size: few
D gene: -

CDR3 DNA: TGTGCCAGCAGCCTGCGGGGGGGCAATGAGCAGTTCTTC
CDR3 protein: CASSLRGGNEQFF
V gene: TRBV5-4
J gene: TRBJ2-1
clone size: -
D gene: TRBD2

CDR3 DNA: TGCAGTGCGGAGCCCGGACAGGAGATCTACGAGCAGTACTTC
CDR3 protein: CSAEPGQEIYEQYF
V gene: TRBV20-1
J gene: TRBJ2-7
clone size: -
D gene: TRBD1

CDR3 DNA: TGTGCCAGCAGCGAGGTGGCGGGAGGAGGGGCAGATACGCAGTATTTT
CDR3 protein: CASSEVAGGGADTQYF
V gene: TRBV14
J gene: TRBJ2-3
clone size: -
D gene: TRBD2

CDR3 DNA: TGCAGTGCTGTACCCAGCTCCTACAATGAGCAGTTCTTC
CDR3 protein: CSAVPSSYNEQFF
V gene: TRBV20-1
J gene: TRBJ2-1
clone size: -
D gene: -

CDR3 DNA: TGTGCCAGCAGCTTGGGCCCAAACTATGGCTACACCTTC
CDR3 protein: CASSLGPNYGYTF
V gene: TRBV7-3
J gene: TRBJ1-2
clone size: few
D gene: -

CDR3 DNA: TGTGCCACCAGTCAGGGGGGCTATGGCTACACCTTC
CDR3 protein: CATSQGGYGYTF
V gene: TRBV24-1
J gene: TRBJ1-2
clone size: -
D gene: TRBD1

CDR3 DNA: TGCAGTGCCATGGACAGGGCCCCTTATGGCTACACCTTC
CDR3 protein: CSAMDRAPYGYTF
V gene: TRBV20-1
J gene: TRBJ1-2
clone size: -
D gene: TRBD1

CDR3 DNA: TGTGCCAGCAGGGAGGACAGGGGAAGAGGCTACACCTTC
CDR3 protein: CASREDRGRGYTF
V gene: TRBV6-1
J gene: TRBJ1-2
clone size: -
D gene: TRBD1

CDR3 DNA: TGTGCCAGCAGGGAAGCGGGGTTCCACACAGATACGCAGTATTTT
CDR3 protein: CASREAGFHTDTQYF
V gene: TRBV6-2/TRBV6-3
J gene: TRBJ2-3
clone size: -
D gene: TRBD2

CDR3 DNA: TGTGCCAGCAGTTCCCGGACTAGCGGGAGGGGCTCCTACAATGAGCAGTTCTTC
CDR3 protein: CASSSRTSGRGSYNEQFF
V gene: TRBV6-5
J gene: TRBJ2-1
clone size: -
D gene: TRBD2

CDR3 DNA: TGCAGTGCTAGAGATCTCTCTCGTGGCTACACCTTC
CDR3 protein: CSARDLSRGYTF
V gene: TRBV20-1
J gene: TRBJ1-2
clone size: -
D gene: -

CDR3 DNA: TGTGCCAGCAGTGAAGCTTGGCCCAATGAGCAGTTCTTC
CDR3 protein: CASSEAWPNEQFF
V gene: TRBV6-1
J gene: TRBJ2-1
clone size: many
D gene: -

CDR3 DNA: TGTGCCAGCAGTTTTAAACTCGGACAGAACTACGAGCAGTACTTC
CDR3 protein: CASSFKLGQNYEQYF
V gene: TRBV27
J gene: TRBJ2-7
clone size: few
D gene: -

CDR3 DNA: TGTGCCAGCGGTCCGACAGGGGCATACAATGAGCAGTTCTTC
CDR3 protein: CASGPTGAYNEQFF
V gene: TRBV6-1
J gene: TRBJ2-1
clone size: few
D gene: TRBD1

CDR3 DNA: TGTGCCAGCAGCGGTAGCGGTAGCACAGATACGCAGTATTTT
CDR3 protein: CASSGSGSTDTQYF
V gene: TRBV2
J gene: TRBJ2-3
clone size: few
D gene: -

CDR3 DNA: TGTGCCTGGAGTTGTGGGGCCAACGCCCTGACTTTC
CDR3 protein: CAWSCGANALTF
V gene: TRBV30
J gene: TRBJ2-6
clone size: -
D gene: -

CDR3 DNA: TGCAGTGCTAGAGAAGGGACTAGCGGGGAGGAGACCCAGTACTTC
CDR3 protein: CSAREGTSGEETQYF
V gene: TRBV20-1
J gene: TRBJ2-5
clone size: -
D gene: TRBD2

CDR3 DNA: TGTGCCAGCAGCTTAGTCTCTAGCGCCGGGGAGCTGTTTTTT
CDR3 protein: CASSLVSSAGELFF
V gene: TRBV7-9
J gene: TRBJ2-2
clone size: few
D gene: -

CDR3 DNA: TGTGCCAGCAGTTCTCCGAAACTCGCTAGCAATGAGCAGTTCTTC
CDR3 protein: CASSSPKLASNEQFF
V gene: TRBV27
J gene: TRBJ2-1
clone size: -
D gene: -

CDR3 DNA: TGTGCCAGCAGTTACCAGACTAACTATGGCTACACCTTC
CDR3 protein: CASSYQTNYGYTF
V gene: TRBV6-2/TRBV6-3
J gene: TRBJ1-2
clone size: few
D gene: -

CDR3 DNA: TGTGCCAGCAGTTTAGCACAGGGGGCTTCACCCCTCCACTTT
CDR3 protein: CASSLAQGASPLHF
V gene: TRBV27
J gene: TRBJ1-6
clone size: few
D gene: TRBD1

CDR3 DNA: TGTGCCAGCAGCTTAGGAGGGTATCGGACTGAAGCTTTCTTT
CDR3 protein: CASSLGGYRTEAFF
V gene: TRBV7-9
J gene: TRBJ1-1
clone size: few
D gene: -

CDR3 DNA: TGTGCCAGCAGATCTACTGGGGCAGGGGACGGAAACACCATATATTTT
CDR3 protein: CASRSTGAGDGNTIYF
V gene: TRBV12-3/TRBV12-4
J gene: TRBJ1-3
clone size: few
D gene: -

CDR3 DNA: TGTGCCAGCAGTCCTCAGGGGGCGGGCTATGGCTACACCTTC
CDR3 protein: CASSPQGAGYGYTF
V gene: TRBV6-1
J gene: TRBJ1-2
clone size: few
D gene: TRBD1

CDR3 DNA: TGTGCCAGCAGTTTTTGGGGAATTGGGAACAATGAGCAGTTCTTC
CDR3 protein: CASSFWGIGNNEQFF
V gene: TRBV6-1
J gene: TRBJ2-1
clone size: -
D gene: -

CDR3 DNA: TGTGCCAGCACGGTTACAGGGGGCTATGGCTACACCTTC
CDR3 protein: CASTVTGGYGYTF
V gene: TRBV6-1
J gene: TRBJ1-2
clone size: -
D gene: TRBD1

CDR3 DNA: TGCGCCAGCAGCTTGGGGGTGGGTTTTGGCGCCTACGAGCAGTACTTC
CDR3 protein: CASSLGVGFGAYEQYF
V gene: TRBV5-1
J gene: TRBJ2-7
clone size: few
D gene: -

CDR3 DNA: TGTTCCAGCAGTTTAGGACTAGCGGGAGGGAGAGGTTGGGACAATGAGCAGTTCTTC
CDR3 protein: CSSSLGLAGGRGWDNEQFF
V gene: TRBV28
J gene: TRBJ2-1
clone size: -
D gene: TRBD2

CDR3 DNA: TGTGCCAGCAGCAGCACTCAGGGGCTTCATAATGAAAAACTGTTTTTT
CDR3 protein: CASSSTQGLHNEKLFF
V gene: TRBV13
J gene: TRBJ1-4
clone size: -
D gene: -

CDR3 DNA: TGTGCCAGCAGTTTAGTTGTTGAGCAGTTCTTC
CDR3 protein: CASSLVVEQFF
V gene: TRBV12-3/TRBV12-4
J gene: TRBJ2-1
clone size: few
D gene: -

CDR3 DNA: TGCGCCAGCAGCTTGGGCGGTCCTGGGACAGGAAAAACGATTTATTTT
CDR3 protein: CASSLGGPGTGKTIYF
V gene: TRBV5-1
J gene: TRBJ1-3
clone size: once
D gene: TRBD1

CDR3 DNA: TGTGCCAGCAGCTCCACGGGGGGACTAGCGGGAGACGAGCAGTACTTC
CDR3 protein: CASSSTGGLAGDEQYF
V gene: TRBV11-2
J gene: TRBJ2-7
clone size: -
D gene: TRBD2

CDR3 DNA: TGTGCCAGCAGCGCCCGGGGGGGTAGTGACAATGAGCAGTTCTTC
CDR3 protein: CASSARGGSDNEQFF
V gene: TRBV9
J gene: TRBJ2-1
clone size: medium-sized
D gene: TRBD2

CDR3 DNA: TGTGCCACCGCTAGCGGGAACACCGGGGAGCTGTTTTTT
CDR3 protein: CATASGNTGELFF
V gene: TRBV7-3
J gene: TRBJ2-2
clone size: few
D gene: TRBD2

CDR3 DNA: TGTGCCAGCAGCTTACTAGGGGGACTCGATGAAGCTTTCTTT
CDR3 protein: CASSLLGGLDEAFF
V gene: TRBV5-5
J gene: TRBJ1-1
clone size: -
D gene: -

CDR3 DNA: TGTGCCTGGTCCCGGGGCCACCAGGAGCCCCAGCATTTT
CDR3 protein: CAWSRGHQEPQHF
V gene: TRBV30
J gene: TRBJ1-5
clone size: -
D gene: -

CDR3 DNA: TGTGCCAGCAGTCCCCATACGGGGGGCCCCTACAATGAGCAGTTCTTC
CDR3 protein: CASSPHTGGPYNEQFF
V gene: TRBV27
J gene: TRBJ2-1
clone size: few
D gene: -

CDR3 DNA: TGTGCCAGCAGTTCCATTAGCGGCCGGGCGGCAGATACGCAGTATTTT
CDR3 protein: CASSSISGRAADTQYF
V gene: TRBV28
J gene: TRBJ2-3
clone size: -
D gene: -

CDR3 DNA: TGCGCCAGCACTACGGGACAGGGCACAGATACGCAGTATTTT
CDR3 protein: CASTTGQGTDTQYF
V gene: TRBV5-1
J gene: TRBJ2-3
clone size: -
D gene: TRBD1

CDR3 DNA: TGTGCCAGCAGGATTGGAAACACCATATATTTT
CDR3 protein: CASRIGNTIYF
V gene: TRBV6-2/TRBV6-3
J gene: TRBJ1-3
clone size: few
D gene: -

CDR3 DNA: TGTGCCAGCAGTACGGGGGACAGGGCAAACTATGGCTACACCTTC
CDR3 protein: CASSTGDRANYGYTF
V gene: TRBV28
J gene: TRBJ1-2
clone size: few
D gene: TRBD1

CDR3 DNA: TGCGCCAGCAGCTTGGAGGCCGGTTCCTACGAGCAGTACTTC
CDR3 protein: CASSLEAGSYEQYF
V gene: TRBV5-1
J gene: TRBJ2-7
clone size: few
D gene: -

CDR3 DNA: TGTGCCTGGAGTGTACAAGGAGGGGACACTGAAGCTTTCTTT
CDR3 protein: CAWSVQGGDTEAFF
V gene: TRBV30
J gene: TRBJ1-1
clone size: -
D gene: -

CDR3 DNA: TGTGCCAGCAGTGCGGACCGAAACTCTGGAAACACCATATATTTT
CDR3 protein: CASSADRNSGNTIYF
V gene: TRBV9
J gene: TRBJ1-3
clone size: -
D gene: -

CDR3 DNA: TGTGCCAGCAGTTTATTCCACACAGATACGCAGTATTTT
CDR3 protein: CASSLFHTDTQYF
V gene: TRBV28
J gene: TRBJ2-3
clone size: -
D gene: -

CDR3 DNA: TGTGCCAGCAGCTTTTCGGAACGGGGGGGCCTGAGGGGCAATGAGCAGTTCTTC
CDR3 protein: CASSFSERGGLRGNEQFF
V gene: TRBV9
J gene: TRBJ2-1
clone size: -
D gene: TRBD2

CDR3 DNA: TGTGCCAGCAGAGCGCCGATACAGGCGAACACCAGGGAGCTGTTTTTT
CDR3 protein: CASRAPIQANTRELFF
V gene: TRBV2
J gene: TRBJ2-2
clone size: -
D gene: -